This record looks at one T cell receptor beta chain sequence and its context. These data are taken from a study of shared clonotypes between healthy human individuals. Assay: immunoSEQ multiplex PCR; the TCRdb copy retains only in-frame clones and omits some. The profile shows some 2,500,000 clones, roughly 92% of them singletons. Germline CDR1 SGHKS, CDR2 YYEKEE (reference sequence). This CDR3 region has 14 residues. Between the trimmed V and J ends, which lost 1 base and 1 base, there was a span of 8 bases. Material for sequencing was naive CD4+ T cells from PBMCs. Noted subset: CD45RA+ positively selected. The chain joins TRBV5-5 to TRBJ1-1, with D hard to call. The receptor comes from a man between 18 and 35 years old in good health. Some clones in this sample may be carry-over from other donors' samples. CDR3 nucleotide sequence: TGTGCCAGCAGCTTGATGTTGGCGAACACTGAAGCTTTCTTT. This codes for CASSLMLANTEAFF.